The 24 T cell receptor beta chains listed next were all sequenced from one sample in a study of post-analysis software for immune sequencing data. General observations from the study: Comparison of patients with controls showed a handful of TRBV segments more frequent in patients, TRBV5-6, TRBV5-1 and TRBV20-1 among them.

Their target antigens are unknown. Unique-molecular-identifier-tagged TCR beta cDNA libraries were used. TCRdb re-called the PCR reads with MiXCR, one entry per CDR3 protein. This table has roughly 800,000 distinct CDR3 sequences, just over 45% appearing once. Sequences were obtained from blood. Receptors were obtained from a girl between 10 and 17 years old with multiple sclerosis.

This clonotype was seen a handful of times. The chain uses TRBV29-1 and TRBJ2-3; 8 nucleotides align to TRBD2. The CDR3 runs to 13 residues. Germline trimming cut 4 bases from V and 5 bases from J; bases unmatched to any gene: 5. Germline CDR1 reads SQVTM; CDR2 reads ANQGSEA. CDR3 DNA sequence: TGCAGCGTTGGCGGGACTAGAGAAGATACGCAGTATTTT. This translates into CSVGGTREDTQYF.

The CDR3 DNA reads TGCAGTGCTCGCGGACAATTTCCAGAGACCCAGTACTTC. Translation gives CSARGQFPETQYF. The chain combines TRBV20-1 with TRBJ2-5, with a weak D call TRBD1 (5 bases). Germline loops: CDR1 DFQATT, CDR2 SNEGSKA (reference sequence). This CDR3 has 13 amino acids. V was trimmed by 5 bases and J by 4 bases, leaving 14 bases between them.

The chain uses TRBV3-1 and TRBJ2-7; tentatively, D is TRBD1 (5 bases). The CDR3 runs to 15 residues. V shed 0 bases and J shed 2 bases, with 11 bases lying between them. In germline, CDR1 is LGHDT, CDR2 YNNKEL (reference sequence). The CDR3 sequence is CASSQDTQGTYEQYF. DNA for the CDR3: TGTGCCAGCAGCCAAGATACCCAGGGCACCTACGAGCAGTACTTC.

This clonotype was detected a few times. The chain employs TRBV29-1 and TRBJ2-5; 11 bases agree with TRBD1. The CDR3 contains 14 residues. Per the germline V gene, CDR1 is SQVTM and CDR2 is ANQGSEA. Trimming took 2 bases from V and 5 from J; bases not matched to a gene: 4. For the CDR3, the DNA is TGCAGCGTTGAATGGGACAGGGGGTCCGAGACCCAGTACTTC. Protein: CSVEWDRGSETQYF.

This clonotype was picked up a small number of times. This chain links TRBV2 with TRBJ1-2, with no clear D. V was clipped by 2 bases and J by 6 bases, with 10 bases between them. Looked up from germline, CDR1 is SNHLY and CDR2 is FYNNEI. CDR3 length: 13 residues. CDR3 nucleotide sequence: TGTGCCAGCAGTGAATCGTATTCGGATGGCTACACCTTC. This encodes CASSESYSDGYTF.

The CDR3 protein is CASTPSGDYNEQFF. CDR3 nucleotide sequence: TGTGCCAGCACCCCTAGCGGGGATTACAATGAGCAGTTCTTC. V usage is TRBV12-3 or TRBV12-4 and J usage is TRBJ2-1, with TRBD2 matching over 9 bases. This CDR3 has 14 amino acids. V dropped 7 bases and J dropped 4; count of bases not matched to a gene: 5.

This chain links TRBV28 with TRBJ2-3; no clear D gene. The CDR3 length is 12 residues. Trimming took 6 bases from V and 5 from J, leaving 9 bases between them. Germline CDR1 MDHEN, CDR2 SYDVKM. The CDR3 loop is CASRGRGDTQYF. DNA for the CDR3: TGTGCCAGCAGAGGGCGAGGAGATACGCAGTATTTT.

The chain couples TRBV11-1 to TRBJ2-7; D tentatively reads TRBD1 or TRBD2 (5 bases each). Looked up from germline, CDR1 is SGHAT and CDR2 is FQDESV (reference sequence). This CDR3 comprises 14 residues. V lost 3 bases and J 2 bases, leaving 11 bases between the germline ends. The CDR3 loop is CASSFGTLAYEQYF. CDR3 in DNA: TGTGCCAGCAGCTTTGGGACGCTCGCCTACGAGCAGTACTTC.

This clonotype was counted a few times. The V and J genes are TRBV20-1 and TRBJ2-3; 8 bases map to TRBD2. The V gene end was trimmed by 6 bases and the J gene end by 4 bases; junction bases not matched to a gene: 15. The CDR3 length is 16 residues. Germline CDR1 is DFQATT and CDR2 is SNEGSKA (reference sequence). The CDR3 spells CSATSSGSWAPDTQYF. The CDR3, as DNA: TGCAGTGCCACATCCAGCGGGAGTTGGGCCCCAGATACGCAGTATTTT.

This rearrangement joins TRBV28 to TRBJ2-3; 7 bases align to TRBD2. The germline gives CDR1 MDHEN, CDR2 SYDVKM. The trim removed 7 bases at V and 0 bases at J, leaving 7 bases unmatched. The CDR3 contains 15 residues. The CDR3 DNA reads TGTGCCAGCAAAAGTAGCGGGCTGAGCACAGATACGCAGTATTTT. This gives the protein CASKSSGLSTDTQYF.

With regard to this clonotype: Just one base apart from a much larger clone, this may be a read error. The chain joins TRBV29-1 to TRBJ1-2; D gene unclear. This CDR3 is 14 amino acids long. CDR1 and CDR2 (germline): SQVTM, ANQGSEA. Deletions cut 1 base from V and 8 bases from J, with 17 bases between. CDR3 sequence reads: CSVEGAGVRGGYTF. The DNA of the CDR3 is TGCAGCGTTGAAGGCGCTGGGGTGCGGGGAGGCTACACCTTC.

The chain employs TRBV5-1 and TRBJ2-5, with D tentatively TRBD1 (6 bases). Germline CDR1 SGHRS, CDR2 YFSETQ. This CDR3 comprises 16 residues. The ends were cut back, 3 bases at V and 3 bases at J, with 18 bases in the middle. CDR3 protein: CASSSLLRDIEETQYF. The CDR3, as DNA: TGCGCCAGCAGCTCTCTCCTGAGGGACATCGAAGAGACCCAGTACTTC.

The chain carries TRBV28 and TRBJ2-5; 9 nucleotides align to TRBD2. The CDR3 runs to 16 residues. V lost 6 bases to trimming and J lost 1 base; unmatched junction nucleotides: 9. The germline CDR1 and CDR2 sequences are MDHEN and SYDVKM. The CDR3 spells CASSPRLAELQETQYF. DNA of the CDR3: TGTGCCAGCAGCCCAAGACTAGCGGAGCTCCAAGAGACCCAGTACTTC.

The chain combines TRBV6-2 or TRBV6-3 with TRBJ2-7; D is unclear. Germline V lookup: CDR1 MNHEY, CDR2 SVGEGT. This CDR3 has 11 amino acids. V dropped 6 bases and J dropped 7 bases, with 10 bases sitting between them. Written as DNA, the CDR3 is TGTGCCAGCAGCCACTTGCGGGAGCAGTACTTC. This encodes CASSHLREQYF.

V and J are TRBV2 and TRBJ2-3; D might be TRBD1 (6 bases). The germline V gene encodes CDR1 SNHLY and CDR2 FYNNEI. CDR3 length: 14 amino acids. Between the trimmed V and J ends, which lost 8 bases and 4 bases, there was a span of 16 bases. The CDR3 bases are TGTGCCAGCCCGGGACAAAAGAGAGCAGATACGCAGTATTTT. Translating gives CASPGQKRADTQYF.

This clonotype turned up a few times. This chain connects TRBV11-2 to TRBJ2-5; TRBD1 matches at 8 bases. Near its end, the DNA agrees better with TRBJ2-7, so the J call may be wrong. From germline, CDR1 is SGHAT and CDR2 FQNNGV. There are 14 residues in the CDR3. The CDR3, as DNA: TGTGCCAGCAGCTCGGACAGGGCGGTCAACGAGCAGTACTTC. Translation: CASSSDRAVNEQYF.

The chain recombines TRBV4-3 with TRBJ1-2; TRBD1 matches at 10 bases. Germline CDR1 is LGHNA and CDR2 is YSLEER. V dropped 3 bases and J dropped 7; count of bases not matched to a gene: 14. The CDR3 totals 17 residues. CDR3 sequence reads: CASSHALTGGASCGYTF. The CDR3, as DNA: TGCGCCAGCAGCCACGCACTGACAGGGGGCGCGAGCTGTGGCTACACCTTC.

There are a few counts of this clonotype. The junction departs from germline at one end; a sequencing error may be responsible. The chain joins TRBV7-7 to TRBJ2-5; TRBD1 aligns across 10 bases. The CDR3 extends over 15 amino acids. Germline V gene lookup returns CDR1 SSHAT and CDR2 FNYEAQ (reference sequence). CDR3 DNA: TGTGCTAGCAGCTTAGCGCCGGGACAGGGGGAGACCCAGTACTTC. It codes for CASSLAPGQGETQYF.

This clonotype was observed a handful of times. The chain carries TRBV4-1 and TRBJ1-1; no firm D call. The CDR3 extends over 15 amino acids. The V end lost 1 base, the J end lost 4 bases, and 13 bases lay between the germline ends. Germline lookup yields CDR1 MGHRA and CDR2 YSYEKL. CDR3 protein: CASSQGPGSGTEAFF. Here the CDR3 DNA reads TGCGCCAGCAGCCAAGGTCCGGGGTCGGGCACTGAAGCTTTCTTT.

This clonotype has a handful of counts. The chain links TRBV6-5 to TRBJ1-5, with TRBD1 as a possible D gene (5 bases). This CDR3 spans 13 amino acids. Germline loops: CDR1 MNHEY, CDR2 SVGAGI. V lost 7 bases and J lost 7, with 14 bases in between. This chain's CDR3 is CASTGRGGQPQHF. CDR3 bases: TGTGCCAGCACGGGGAGGGGTGGGCAGCCCCAGCATTTT.

This clonotype was recorded at least ten times. The genes are TRBV29-1 and TRBJ1-2; D gene ambiguous. The germline V gene has CDR1 SQVTM and CDR2 ANQGSEA. Trimming shortened V by 4 bases and J by 7 bases, and 13 bases separated the two germline ends. CDR3 length: 12 amino acids. The CDR3 sequence is CSVARGGSGYTF. As DNA, the CDR3 is TGCAGCGTTGCGCGCGGTGGTAGTGGCTACACCTTC.

The gene calls are TRBV6-6 and TRBJ1-2, with D unclear. Trimming removed 5 bases at V and 3 bases at J, with 16 bases between. Germline V lookup: CDR1 MNHNY, CDR2 SVGAGI (reference sequence). The CDR3 has 15 amino acids. The chain's CDR3 is CASSSSLAVHYGYTF. CDR3 sequence (DNA): TGTGCCAGCAGTAGTTCCCTCGCGGTTCACTATGGCTACACCTTC.

The rearrangement links TRBV27 to TRBJ1-6; D remains ambiguous. There are 14 residues in the CDR3. The germline V gene encodes CDR1 MNHEY and CDR2 SMNVEV (reference sequence). V was trimmed by 6 bases and J by 2 bases, leaving 8 bases between them. The CDR3 here is CASRTGTYNSPLHF. The CDR3 coding sequence is TGTGCCAGCAGGACCGGGACCTATAATTCACCCCTCCACTTT.

The rearrangement links TRBV9 to TRBJ2-7, with 7 bases matching TRBD1. The length of the CDR3 is 15 residues. The V gene's germline CDR1 is SGDLS and CDR2 YYNGEE. V gave up 0 bases and J gave up 2 bases; unmatched junction bases: 5. The CDR3 sequence is CASSVADRSTYEQYF. The DNA of the CDR3 is TGTGCCAGCAGCGTAGCGGACAGGAGCACCTACGAGCAGTACTTC.